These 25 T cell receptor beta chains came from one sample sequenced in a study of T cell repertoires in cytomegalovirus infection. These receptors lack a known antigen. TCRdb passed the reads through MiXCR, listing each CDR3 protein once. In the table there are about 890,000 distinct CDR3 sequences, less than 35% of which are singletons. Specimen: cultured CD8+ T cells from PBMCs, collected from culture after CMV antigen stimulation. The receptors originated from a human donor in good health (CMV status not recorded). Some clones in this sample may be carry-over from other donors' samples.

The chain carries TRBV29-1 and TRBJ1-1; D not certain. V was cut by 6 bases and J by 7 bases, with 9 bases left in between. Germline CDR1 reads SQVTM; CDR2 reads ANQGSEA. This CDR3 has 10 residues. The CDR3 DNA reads TGCAGCGTCCACAGAGATGAAGCTTTCTTT. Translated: CSVHRDEAFF.

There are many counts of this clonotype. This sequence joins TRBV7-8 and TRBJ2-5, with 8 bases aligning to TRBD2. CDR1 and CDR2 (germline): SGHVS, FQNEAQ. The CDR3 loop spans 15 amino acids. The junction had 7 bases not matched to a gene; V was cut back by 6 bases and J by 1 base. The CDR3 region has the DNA TGTGCCAGCAGAGCAACTAGCGGACCCCAAGAGACCCAGTACTTC. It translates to CASRATSGPQETQYF.

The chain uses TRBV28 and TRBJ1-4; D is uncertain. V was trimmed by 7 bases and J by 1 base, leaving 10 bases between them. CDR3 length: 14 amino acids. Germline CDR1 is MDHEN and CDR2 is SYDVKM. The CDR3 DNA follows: TGTGCCAGCAAAAAGCTGGGAACTAATGAAAAACTGTTTTTT. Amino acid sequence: CASKKLGTNEKLFF.

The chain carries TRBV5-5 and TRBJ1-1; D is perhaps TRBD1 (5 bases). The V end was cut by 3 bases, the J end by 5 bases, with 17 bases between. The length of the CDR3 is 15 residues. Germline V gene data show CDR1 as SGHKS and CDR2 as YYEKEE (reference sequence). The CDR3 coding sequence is TGTGCCAGCAGCTCACCGCCGGGGGGATGGACTGAAGCTTTCTTT. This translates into CASSSPPGGWTEAFF.

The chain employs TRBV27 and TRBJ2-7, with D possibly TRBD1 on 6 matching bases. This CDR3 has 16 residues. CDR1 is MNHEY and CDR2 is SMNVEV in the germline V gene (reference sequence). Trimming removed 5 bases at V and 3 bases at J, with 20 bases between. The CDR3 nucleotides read TGTGCCAGCAGTCCCTCACAGGGAAAGGGTCTCTACGAGCAGTACTTC. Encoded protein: CASSPSQGKGLYEQYF.

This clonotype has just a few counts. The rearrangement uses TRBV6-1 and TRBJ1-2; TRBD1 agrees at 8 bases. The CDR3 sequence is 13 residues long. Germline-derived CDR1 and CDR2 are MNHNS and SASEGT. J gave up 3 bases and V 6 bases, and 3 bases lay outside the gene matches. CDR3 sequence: CASRETGDYGYTF. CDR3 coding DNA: TGTGCCAGCAGGGAGACAGGGGACTATGGCTACACCTTC.

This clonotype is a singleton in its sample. CDR3 loop: CASRDTSGDLYEQYF. The CDR3 DNA reads as TGTGCCAGCAGAGACACTTCAGGGGACCTTTACGAGCAGTACTTC. The chain has TRBV2 and TRBJ2-7; TRBD1 is a possible D gene (6 bases). Germline CDR1 and CDR2: SNHLY and FYNNEI. Between the trimmed V and J ends, which lost 6 bases and 4 bases, there was a span of 19 bases. The CDR3 totals 15 residues.

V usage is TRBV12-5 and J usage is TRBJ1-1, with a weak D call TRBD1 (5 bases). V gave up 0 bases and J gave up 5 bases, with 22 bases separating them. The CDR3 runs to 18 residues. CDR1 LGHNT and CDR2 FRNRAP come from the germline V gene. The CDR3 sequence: CASGLVLNGGGAGTEAFF. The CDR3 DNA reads TGTGCTAGTGGTTTGGTACTCAATGGAGGAGGGGCCGGTACTGAAGCTTTCTTT.

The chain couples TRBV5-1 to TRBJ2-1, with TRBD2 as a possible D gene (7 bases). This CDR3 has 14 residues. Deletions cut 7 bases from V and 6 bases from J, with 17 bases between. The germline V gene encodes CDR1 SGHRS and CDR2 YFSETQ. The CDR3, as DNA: TGCGCCAGCTCCCCCCTGGGGGGGGCCAATGAGCAGTTCTTC. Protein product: CASSPLGGANEQFF.

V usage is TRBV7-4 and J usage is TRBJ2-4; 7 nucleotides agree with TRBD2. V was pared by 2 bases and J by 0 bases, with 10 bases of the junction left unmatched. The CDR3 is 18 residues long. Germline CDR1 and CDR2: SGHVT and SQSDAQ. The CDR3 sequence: CASSLPRGDLLAKNIQYF. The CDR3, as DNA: TGTGCCAGCAGCTTACCCCGGGGGGACCTCCTAGCCAAAAACATTCAGTACTTC.

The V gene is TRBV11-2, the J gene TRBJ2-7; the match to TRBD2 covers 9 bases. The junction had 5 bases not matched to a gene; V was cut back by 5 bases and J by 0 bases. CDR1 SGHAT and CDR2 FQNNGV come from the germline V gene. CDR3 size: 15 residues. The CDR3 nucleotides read TGTGCCAGCAGCGAAGGAGCGGGGGGCTCCTACGAGCAGTACTTC. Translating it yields CASSEGAGGSYEQYF.

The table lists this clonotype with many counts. The CDR3 DNA reads TGTGCCAGCAGCGGACTGAACACTGAAGCTTTCTTT. Protein product: CASSGLNTEAFF. This chain connects TRBV7-2 to TRBJ1-1; D remains unclear. The CDR3 consists of 12 residues. Germline loops: CDR1 SGHTA, CDR2 FQGNSA. Trimming left V 5 bases short and J 0 bases short, with 4 bases between.

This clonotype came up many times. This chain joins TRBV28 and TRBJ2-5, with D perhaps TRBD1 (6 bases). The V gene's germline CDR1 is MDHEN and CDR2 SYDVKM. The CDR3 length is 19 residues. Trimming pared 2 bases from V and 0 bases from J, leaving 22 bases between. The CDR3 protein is CASSLDPTGTTPNQETQYF. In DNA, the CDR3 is TGTGCCAGCAGTTTAGACCCGACCGGGACAACACCTAACCAAGAGACCCAGTACTTC.

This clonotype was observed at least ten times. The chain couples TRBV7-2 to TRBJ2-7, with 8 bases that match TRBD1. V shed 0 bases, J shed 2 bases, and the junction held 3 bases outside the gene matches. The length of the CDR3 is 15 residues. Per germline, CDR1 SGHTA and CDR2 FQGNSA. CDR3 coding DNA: TGTGCCAGCAGCTTAGCCCCGGGACAGGCCTACGAGCAGTACGTC. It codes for CASSLAPGQAYEQYV.

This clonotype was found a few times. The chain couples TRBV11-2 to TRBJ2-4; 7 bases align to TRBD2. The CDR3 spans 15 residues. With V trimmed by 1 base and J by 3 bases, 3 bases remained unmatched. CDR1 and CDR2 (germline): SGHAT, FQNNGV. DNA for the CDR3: TGTGCCAGCAGCTTAGGGGGGGACTACAAAAACATTCAGTACTTC. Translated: CASSLGGDYKNIQYF.

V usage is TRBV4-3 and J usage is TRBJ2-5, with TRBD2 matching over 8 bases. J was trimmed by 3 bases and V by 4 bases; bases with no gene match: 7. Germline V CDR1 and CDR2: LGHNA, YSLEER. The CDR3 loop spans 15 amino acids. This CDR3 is CASSPNSGAEETQYF. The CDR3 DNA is TGCGCCAGCAGCCCAAATAGCGGGGCCGAAGAGACCCAGTACTTC.

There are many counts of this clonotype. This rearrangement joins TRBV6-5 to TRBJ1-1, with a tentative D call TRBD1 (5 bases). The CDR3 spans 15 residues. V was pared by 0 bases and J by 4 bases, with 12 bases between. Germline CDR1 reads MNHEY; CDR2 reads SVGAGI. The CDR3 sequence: CASSYSGGLGTEAFF. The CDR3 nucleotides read TGTGCCAGCAGTTACTCGGGGGGATTAGGCACTGAAGCTTTCTTT.

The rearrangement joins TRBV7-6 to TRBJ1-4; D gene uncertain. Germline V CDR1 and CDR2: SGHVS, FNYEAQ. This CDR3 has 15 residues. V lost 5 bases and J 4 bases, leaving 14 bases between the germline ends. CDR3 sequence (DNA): TGTGCCAGCAGCATAAAGACATTTGGTAATGAAAAACTGTTTTTT. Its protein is CASSIKTFGNEKLFF.

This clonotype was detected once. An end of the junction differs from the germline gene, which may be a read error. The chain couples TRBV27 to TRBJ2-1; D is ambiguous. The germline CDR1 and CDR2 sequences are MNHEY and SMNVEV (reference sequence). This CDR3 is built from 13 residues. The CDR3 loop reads CASSPSSYNDQFF. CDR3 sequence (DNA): TGTGCCAGCAGTCCGAGCTCCTACAATGATCAGTTCTTC.

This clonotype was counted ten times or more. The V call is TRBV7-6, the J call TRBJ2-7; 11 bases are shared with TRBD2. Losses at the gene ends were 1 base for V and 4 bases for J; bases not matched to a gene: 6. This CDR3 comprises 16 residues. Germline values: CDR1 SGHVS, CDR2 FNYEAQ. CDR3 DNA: TGTGCCAGCAGCTTAGGGGCTAGCGGGGGGACGTACGAGCAGTACTTC. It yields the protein CASSLGASGGTYEQYF.

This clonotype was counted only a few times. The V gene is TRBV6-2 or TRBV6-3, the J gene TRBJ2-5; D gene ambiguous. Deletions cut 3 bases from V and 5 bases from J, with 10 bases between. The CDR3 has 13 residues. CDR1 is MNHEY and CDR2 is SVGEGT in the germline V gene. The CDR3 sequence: CASSYSIIETQYF. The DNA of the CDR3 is TGTGCCAGCAGTTATTCGATCATCGAGACCCAGTACTTC.

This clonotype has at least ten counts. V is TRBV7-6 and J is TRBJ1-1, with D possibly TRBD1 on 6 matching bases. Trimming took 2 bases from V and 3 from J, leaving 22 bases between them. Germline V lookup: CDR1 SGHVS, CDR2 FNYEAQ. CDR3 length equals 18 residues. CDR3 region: CASSLPEGGRGPDTEAFF. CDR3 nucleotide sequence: TGTGCCAGCAGCTTACCTGAGGGGGGGAGGGGCCCGGACACTGAAGCTTTCTTT. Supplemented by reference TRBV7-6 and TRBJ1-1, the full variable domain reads GAGVSQSPRYKVTKRGQDVALRCDPISGHVSLYWYRQALGQGPEFLTYFNYEAQQDKSGLPNDRFSAERPEGSISTLTIQRTEQRDSAMYRCASSLPEGGRGPDTEAFFGQGTRLTVV.

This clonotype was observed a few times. CDR3 in amino acids: CASSYPPGGRNQPQHF. The CDR3, as DNA: TGTGCCAGCAGCTACCCCCCGGGAGGGCGCAATCAGCCCCAGCATTTT. This chain connects TRBV12-3 or TRBV12-4 to TRBJ1-5, with unresolved D. CDR3 size: 16 residues. V was trimmed by 6 bases and J by 2 bases, leaving 17 bases between them.

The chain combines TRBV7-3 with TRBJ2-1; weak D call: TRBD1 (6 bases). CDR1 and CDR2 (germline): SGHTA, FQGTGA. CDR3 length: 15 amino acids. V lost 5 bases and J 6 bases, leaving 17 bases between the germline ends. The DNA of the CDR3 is TGTGCCAGCAGCCTTAACGTGGGGGCGTTCAATGAGCAGTTCTTC. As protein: CASSLNVGAFNEQFF.

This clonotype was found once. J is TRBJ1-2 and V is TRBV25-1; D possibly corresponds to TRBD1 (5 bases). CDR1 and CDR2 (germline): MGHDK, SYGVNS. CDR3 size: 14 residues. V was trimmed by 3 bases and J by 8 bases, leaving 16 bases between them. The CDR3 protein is CASSDLGRGKGYTF. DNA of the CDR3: TGTGCCAGCAGTGACCTGGGTAGGGGCAAAGGCTACACCTTC.